This TCR beta chain originates from a study of CXCR3-negative and CXCR3-positive naive CD8 T cells. Every individual CD8+ T cell subset underwent sorting in triplicate at around 300,000 cells apiece. Definition of naive CD8+ T cells rested on a CD45RO-CCR7+CD27+CD95- profile. Study-wide findings and caveats: Naive CXCR3-negative and CXCR3-positive cells had similar TRBV-TRBJ usage; memory differed. Each naive subset displayed comparably high diversity, whereas memory CD8+ cells displayed much lower diversity. Compared with CXCR3-negative naive cells, CXCR3-positive naive cells showed more hydrophobic TRB CDR3s.

This CDR3 spans 16 amino acids. Germline V CDR1 and CDR2: PRHDT, FYEKMQ (reference sequence). As concerns this clonotype: Its antigen is not known.

Carrying UMI labels, the TRB cDNA libraries were prepared through 5' RACE. TCRdb re-called the 5' RACE reads; one entry per CDR3 protein, DNA not given. The table for this sample gives some 150,000 distinct CDR3 sequences. This TCR was recovered from a human donor in good health. Some clones in this sample may be carry-over from other donors' samples. The sequencing input was naive CXCR3+ CD8+ T cells from blood. Subset given: CD45RO-CCR7+CD27+CD95- naive CD8+ T cells expressing CXCR3 (TNR3+). The rearrangement joins TRBV13 to TRBJ2-2; checking the TCRdb D call of TRBD1 is not possible without DNA. The CDR3 here is CASSPMTVKNTGELFF.